Listed below are T cell receptor beta chains from one sample, sequenced in a study of blood T cell repertoires in COVID-19. The assay was immunoSEQ multiplex PCR, and TCRdb's table has in-frame clones only and misses some. The table lists some 120,000 clones, roughly three quarters of them singletons. The sample taken for sequencing was peripheral blood. These receptors were obtained from an elderly man with acute or convalescent COVID-19. CDR3s include the opening cysteine and the closing phenylalanine or tryptophan. The D gene is left open where the match is weak. Rows give clone size only sometimes, using once, few, many, or a class for an expanded clone.

TRBV6-1	TRBD2	TRBJ2-5	.	CASSDHAGVTQYF	TGTGCCAGCAGTGACCACGCGGGGGTGACCCAGTACTTC
TRBV28	.	TRBJ2-7	.	CASSYMDSSSYEQYF	TGTGCCAGCAGCTATATGGACAGCAGCTCCTACGAGCAGTACTTC
TRBV3-1/TRBV3-2	TRBD1	TRBJ1-5	.	CASSLSTGAQPQHF	TGTGCCAGCAGCCTCTCGACAGGGGCTCAGCCCCAGCATTTT
TRBV6-5	.	TRBJ1-1	.	CASSYRLTNTEAFF	TGTGCCAGCAGTTACCGGTTAACTAACACTGAAGCTTTCTTT
TRBV2	TRBD1	TRBJ1-1	.	CAHTRTGLNTEAFF	TGTGCCCACACTCGGACAGGGCTAAACACTGAAGCTTTCTTT
TRBV10-3	TRBD2	TRBJ2-1	.	CAIRKLAGGLNEQFF	TGTGCCATCAGAAAATTAGCGGGGGGGTTAAATGAGCAGTTCTTC
TRBV5-1	TRBD1	TRBJ1-3	.	CASSEGQPKNTIYF	TGCGCCAGCAGTGAGGGACAGCCTAAAAACACCATATATTTT
TRBV23-1	.	TRBJ1-1	.	CASSHTGFLGSSEAFF	TGCGCCAGCAGCCACACCGGGTTTTTAGGCTCGTCTGAAGCTTTCTTT
TRBV11-1	.	TRBJ2-1	.	CASSLAQGRGNEQFF	TGTGCCAGCAGCTTAGCCCAGGGGAGAGGGAATGAGCAGTTCTTC
TRBV27	.	TRBJ1-6	.	CASTPWAGTTPLHF	TGTGCCAGCACCCCTTGGGCTGGGACAACACCCCTCCACTTT
TRBV5-1	TRBD2	TRBJ2-2	.	CATPRDYNTGELFF	TGCGCCACCCCAAGGGACTATAACACCGGGGAGCTGTTTTTT
TRBV28	.	TRBJ2-5	once	CASSTSGTPVKTQYF	TGTGCCAGCAGTACTTCCGGGACTCCCGTAAAGACCCAGTACTTC
TRBV4-1	TRBD2	TRBJ2-5	.	CASSQAGTSGTETQYF	TGCGCCAGCAGCCAAGCCGGGACTAGCGGAACAGAGACCCAGTACTTC
TRBV11-2	TRBD2	TRBJ2-1	.	CASSLDPSGAGSYNEQFF	TGTGCCAGCAGCTTAGATCCTAGCGGGGCGGGCTCCTACAATGAGCAGTTCTTC
TRBV29-1	.	TRBJ1-5	.	CSVMDNNQPQHF	TGCAGCGTTATGGACAACAATCAGCCCCAGCATTTT
TRBV6-5	.	TRBJ1-1	.	CATTGRTEAFF	TGTGCCACCACCGGGAGGACTGAAGCTTTCTTT
TRBV12-1	.	TRBJ2-5	.	CASSFLRQAQETQYF	TGTGCCAGCAGCTTTCTCCGGCAGGCGCAAGAGACCCAGTACTTC
TRBV2	.	TRBJ1-5	.	CASSPGGAGNQPQHF	TGTGCCAGCAGCCCCGGAGGGGCCGGCAATCAGCCCCAGCATTTT
TRBV11-2	TRBD2	TRBJ2-1	.	CASSLELAGENEQFF	TGTGCCAGCAGCTTAGAACTAGCGGGTGAAAATGAGCAGTTCTTC
TRBV21-1	.	TRBJ2-5	.	CASSKSLGIPHPETQYF	TGTGCCAGCAGCAAAAGCCTCGGTATCCCTCACCCGGAGACCCAGTACTTC
TRBV18	.	TRBJ2-2	few	CASSPQQGSNTGELFF	TGTGCCAGCTCACCCCAACAGGGATCGAACACCGGGGAGCTGTTTTTT
TRBV2	.	TRBJ1-6	.	CASFAGIGSPLHF	TGTGCCAGCTTCGCCGGGATAGGGTCACCCCTCCACTTT
TRBV6-6	.	TRBJ2-1	.	CASSYSMSGKNEQFF	TGTGCCAGCAGTTACTCGATGTCAGGGAAGAATGAGCAGTTCTTC
TRBV2	.	TRBJ1-2	.	CASSDLNNYGYTF	TGTGCCAGCAGTGACCTAAATAACTATGGCTACACCTTC
TRBV9	.	TRBJ1-6	.	CASSGSRDSQHSPLHF	TGTGCCAGCAGCGGAAGCCGGGACTCCCAACATTCACCCCTCCACTTT
TRBV7-2	TRBD2	TRBJ2-4	once	CASSPGTSRGIRYF	TGTGCCAGCAGCCCCGGGACTAGCAGGGGAATACGGTACTTC
TRBV6-6	TRBD2	TRBJ2-5	.	CASSYRLAGSETQYF	TGTGCCAGCAGTTACAGGCTAGCGGGGTCGGAGACCCAGTACTTC
TRBV5-1	.	TRBJ1-6	few	CASSQGTSDSPLHF	TGCGCCAGCAGTCAGGGGACTAGCGATTCACCCCTCCACTTT
TRBV6-6	.	TRBJ1-4	many	CASLKSGGNEKLFF	TGTGCCAGCCTTAAATCCGGAGGGAATGAAAAACTGTTTTTT
TRBV5-1	.	TRBJ1-6	.	CASSLGQNYNSPLHF	TGCGCCAGCAGCTTGGGACAGAACTATAATTCACCCCTCCACTTT
TRBV9	.	TRBJ1-3	.	CASTLTAGPGNTIYF	TGTGCCAGCACCTTAACAGCGGGGCCTGGAAACACCATATATTTT
TRBV6-1	.	TRBJ2-2	.	CASKAANTGELFF	TGTGCCAGCAAAGCGGCGAACACCGGGGAGCTGTTTTTT
TRBV7-2	.	TRBJ2-3	.	CASTTDSATDTQYF	TGTGCCAGCACCACGGACAGCGCCACAGATACGCAGTATTTT
TRBV29-1	.	TRBJ2-2	.	CSVEAGTHTGELFF	TGCAGCGTTGAAGCAGGAACGCACACCGGGGAGCTGTTTTTT
TRBV19	.	TRBJ2-2	.	CASSMRQPGELFF	TGTGCCAGTAGTATGAGGCAACCCGGGGAGCTGTTTTTT
TRBV7-6	TRBD1	TRBJ2-3	once	CASSLDPGTGNLYF	TGTGCCAGCAGCTTAGACCCCGGGACAGGGAATCTGTATTTT
TRBV9	.	TRBJ2-3	.	CASSGGVTQYF	TGTGCCAGCAGTGGAGGGGTCACGCAGTATTTT
TRBV6-5	.	TRBJ1-4	.	CASSYSIQGGEKLFF	TGTGCCAGCAGTTACTCAATACAGGGTGGAGAAAAACTGTTTTTT
TRBV19	.	TRBJ1-5	.	CASSIRADGGGPQHF	TGTGCCAGTAGTATCCGCGCGGATGGGGGAGGGCCCCAGCATTTT
TRBV12-3/TRBV12-4	.	TRBJ1-2	few	CASSPQGLGYTF	TGTGCCAGCAGTCCCCAGGGGCTTGGCTACACCTTC
TRBV5-1	.	TRBJ1-3	.	CASSLGGGGISGNTIYF	TGCGCCAGCAGCTTGGGAGGCGGTGGTATATCTGGAAACACCATATATTTT
TRBV5-1	.	TRBJ2-7	.	CASSLGGTSSYEQYF	TGCGCCAGCAGCTTAGGCGGAACCAGCTCCTACGAGCAGTACTTC